The entry below gives a single T cell receptor beta chain sequence along with its context. Trimming pared 4 bases from V and 3 bases from J, leaving 13 bases between. CDR3 length: 14 amino acids. CDR1 is LGHDT and CDR2 is YNNKEL in the germline V gene (reference sequence). Sequencing used immunoSEQ multiplex PCR; TCRdb keeps in-frame clones, though not all of them. The data contain 120,000 to 150,000 clones, 80% to 90% of them singletons. This sample is drawn from a study of blood T cell repertoires in COVID-19. The clonotype originates from an older woman with COVID-19, enrolled during active disease. J is TRBJ2-7 and V is TRBV3-1 (or the pseudogene TRBV3-2), with D maybe TRBD1 (5 bases). Sequenced material: peripheral blood. CDR3 loop: CASSPASDSYEQYF. In DNA, the CDR3 is TGTGCCAGCAGCCCTGCCTCTGACAGCTACGAGCAGTACTTC.